These 20 T cell receptor beta chains share one sample of origin, sequenced in a study of blood T cell repertoires in COVID-19. Assay used: immunoSEQ multiplex PCR; TCRdb lists only in-frame clones, some missing. Of 150,000 to 200,000 clones in the sample, 82% were seen once. Sequencing used peripheral blood. These receptors were collected from a woman at least 80 years old with acute or convalescent COVID-19.

The rearrangement uses TRBV6-6 and TRBJ1-5; 7 nucleotides line up with TRBD1. The germline V gene encodes CDR1 MNHNY and CDR2 SVGAGI (reference sequence). The CDR3 runs 16 residues. V dropped 2 bases and J dropped 7; count of bases not matched to a gene: 11. The CDR3 nucleotides are TGTGCCAGCAGTTACGGCCAGGACAGGAGACAGCAGCCCCAGCATTTT. It is translated as CASSYGQDRRQQPQHF.

This rearrangement joins TRBV5-1 to TRBJ2-1; TRBD2 matches 9 bases. The CDR3 runs to 15 residues. The trim removed 0 bases at V and 7 bases at J, leaving 5 bases unmatched. CDR1 is SGHRS, CDR2 YFSETQ, per germline. The CDR3 DNA reads as TGCGCCAGCAGCTTGGGCGGGAGGGCCGAGAATGAGCAGTTCTTC. Amino acids: CASSLGGRAENEQFF. The full variable domain, completed using reference TRBV5-1 and TRBJ2-1, is KAGVTQTPRYLIKTRGQQVTLSCSPISGHRSVSWYQQTPGQGLQFLFEYFSETQRNKGNFPGRFSGRQFSNSRSEMNVSTLELGDSALYLCASSLGGRAENEQFFGPGTRLTVL.

The chain recombines TRBV3-1 (or the pseudogene TRBV3-2) with TRBJ2-1; no firm D call. CDR1 LGHDT and CDR2 YNNKEL come from the germline V gene (reference sequence). Trimming cost V 4 bases and J 14 bases, with 12 bases left between them. The CDR3 loop spans 11 amino acids. In nucleotides, the CDR3 is TGTGCCAGCAGCCTCGGGTCACGGAAGTTCTTC. Protein: CASSLGSRKFF.

The CDR3 DNA follows: TGTGCCAGTAGGGGATTGGACAGCTACTCTAACTATGGCTACACCTTC. This translates into CASRGLDSYSNYGYTF. The genes are TRBV19 and TRBJ1-2; the D gene is possibly TRBD1 (6 bases). This CDR3 is 16 amino acids long. V was trimmed by 6 bases and J by 0 bases, leaving 17 bases between them. Germline loops: CDR1 LNHDA, CDR2 SQIVND (reference sequence).

This clone occurred once. The J gene is TRBJ1-5, the V gene TRBV18; D possibly corresponds to TRBD1 (5 bases). Germline CDR1 reads KGHSH; CDR2 reads LQKENI. V was trimmed by 3 bases and J by 3 bases, leaving 12 bases between them. The CDR3 spans 15 residues. The CDR3 sequence: CASSPGPGPNQPQHF. CDR3 coding DNA: TGTGCCAGCTCACCGGGCCCAGGGCCCAATCAGCCCCAGCATTTT. Full variable domain (outside the CDR3, taken from reference TRBV18 and TRBJ1-5): NAGVMQNPRHLVRRRGQEARLRCSPMKGHSHVYWYRQLPEEGLKFMVYLQKENIIDESGMPKERFSAEFPKEGPSILRIQQVVRGDSAAYFCASSPGPGPNQPQHFGDGTRLSIL.

This sequence joins TRBV11-3 and TRBJ2-3; 12 bases align to TRBD1. The CDR3 spans 15 residues. J gave up 4 bases and V 5 bases, and 4 bases lay outside the gene matches. The germline V gene encodes CDR1 SGHNT and CDR2 YENEEA. The CDR3 reads CASSRDRGPADTQYF. In DNA form, the CDR3 reads TGTGCCAGCAGCCGGGACAGGGGGCCAGCAGATACGCAGTATTTT.

There are a few counts of this clone. The chain is built from TRBV30 and TRBJ1-1; D is undetermined. There are 11 residues in the CDR3. In germline, CDR1 is GTSNPN, CDR2 SVGIG (reference sequence). CDR3 in DNA: TGTTCTGGATCCGCTAGGCATGAAGCTTTCTTT. Protein product: CSGSARHEAFF.

The rearrangement uses TRBV7-8 and TRBJ1-5; D is perhaps TRBD1 (5 bases). The V and J ends lost 5 bases and 4 bases respectively, with 21 bases between them. This CDR3 comprises 17 residues. Germline CDR1 reads SGHVS; CDR2 reads FQNEAQ. CDR3 coding DNA: TGTGCCAGCAGCCCAGTCAGGCTACAGGTCGCAAATCAGCCCCAGCATTTT. Translating it yields CASSPVRLQVANQPQHF.

The chain recombines TRBV3-1 (or the pseudogene TRBV3-2) with TRBJ2-1, with 12 bases that match TRBD2. J lost 6 bases, V lost 4 bases, and 4 bases had no gene match. The CDR3 totals 15 residues. Germline CDR1 reads LGHDT; CDR2 reads YNNKEL (reference sequence). The CDR3 nucleotides are TGTGCCAGCAGCCCTGCTAGCGGGAGGGCCAATGAGCAGTTCTTC. It specifies CASSPASGRANEQFF.

This CDR3 reads CASSYSRGLYGYTF. For the CDR3, the DNA is TGTGCCAGCAGTTACTCGAGGGGGCTCTATGGCTACACCTTC. The V and J genes are TRBV6-6 and TRBJ1-2, with TRBD1 matching over 7 bases. The CDR3 is 14 amino acids. Germline values: CDR1 MNHNY, CDR2 SVGAGI (reference sequence). V gave up 0 bases and J gave up 4 bases; unmatched junction bases: 2.

Concerning this clone itself: Other DNA sequences from this sample encode an identical CDR3 as well. This chain links TRBV5-1 with TRBJ2-7; 10 nucleotides match TRBD1. Trimming took 3 bases from V and 3 from J; bases not matched to a gene: 6. The CDR3 covers 15 residues. CDR1 and CDR2 (germline): SGHRS, YFSETQ. The CDR3 nucleotides read TGCGCCAGCAGCTATACCGGGACAGGGGTCTACGAGCAGTACTTC. Its protein product is CASSYTGTGVYEQYF.

The J gene is TRBJ2-2, the V gene TRBV19; D not certain. This CDR3 comprises 14 residues. Trimming took 2 bases from V and 7 from J, leaving 11 bases between them. From germline, CDR1 is LNHDA and CDR2 SQIVND (reference sequence). In DNA form, the CDR3 reads TGTGCCAGTAGTATAAAGCTGGGCATCGGGGAGCTGTTTTTT. Protein sequence: CASSIKLGIGELFF.

The chain employs TRBV11-2 and TRBJ2-3; 7 nucleotides match TRBD2. The CDR3 has 15 residues. The germline CDR1 and CDR2 sequences are SGHAT and FQNNGV. The trim removed 2 bases at V and 0 bases at J, leaving 2 bases unmatched. This CDR3 is CASSLREASTDTQYF. CDR3 nucleotide sequence: TGTGCCAGCAGCTTACGGGAGGCTAGCACAGATACGCAGTATTTT.

The rearrangement links TRBV18 to TRBJ1-1, with D possibly TRBD1 on 6 matching bases. The CDR3 covers 16 residues. V was pared by 2 bases and J by 3 bases, with 16 bases between. Germline-derived CDR1 and CDR2 are KGHSH and LQKENI. The CDR3 loop is CASSPWMRGSDTEAFF. The CDR3 DNA reads TGTGCCAGCTCACCATGGATGAGGGGGTCGGACACTGAAGCTTTCTTT. Full variable domain (remainder filled in from reference TRBV18 and TRBJ1-1): NAGVMQNPRHLVRRRGQEARLRCSPMKGHSHVYWYRQLPEEGLKFMVYLQKENIIDESGMPKERFSAEFPKEGPSILRIQQVVRGDSAAYFCASSPWMRGSDTEAFFGQGTRLTVV.

A few counts support this clone. This rearrangement joins TRBV27 to TRBJ1-1, with a possible D match to TRBD1 (6 bases). Looked up from germline, CDR1 is MNHEY and CDR2 is SMNVEV (reference sequence). There are 15 residues in the CDR3. The V gene lost 5 bases and the J gene lost 5 bases, with 18 bases spanning the gap. The CDR3 nucleotides read TGTGCCAGCAGTCATTTGGACAGCGTGGGGACTGAAGCTTTCTTT. It encodes CASSHLDSVGTEAFF.

This sequence joins TRBV29-1 and TRBJ2-3, with a tentative D call TRBD1 (5 bases). Per the germline V gene, CDR1 is SQVTM and CDR2 is ANQGSEA. Trimming shortened V by 0 bases and J by 3 bases, and 13 bases separated the two germline ends. The CDR3 is made up of 15 amino acids. CDR3 nucleotides: TGCAGCGTTGAAGATTTTTATAAGGGGACAGATACGCAGTATTTT. The encoded protein is CSVEDFYKGTDTQYF.

The gene calls are TRBV7-7 and TRBJ2-3; D is possibly TRBD2 (6 bases). The CDR3 is 14 amino acids. V was cut by 5 bases and J by 0 bases, with 9 bases left in between. Germline assignment: CDR1 SSHAT and CDR2 FNYEAQ (reference sequence). The CDR3 DNA follows: TGTGCCAGCAGCCCAAGCGGGAGCACAGATACGCAGTATTTT. This translates into CASSPSGSTDTQYF.

CDR3 in DNA: TGCAGCGCCGACAGTGAGAACACCGGGGAGCTGTTTTTT. It specifies CSADSENTGELFF. The chain combines TRBV29-1 with TRBJ2-2, with D tentatively TRBD1 (5 bases). V lost 7 bases, J lost 1 base, and 10 bases lay in between. Germline V gene lookup returns CDR1 SQVTM and CDR2 ANQGSEA. The CDR3 sequence is 13 residues long.

The chain uses TRBV9 and TRBJ1-1, with a possible D match to TRBD1 (6 bases). Germline V gene lookup returns CDR1 SGDLS and CDR2 YYNGEE. Trimming took 0 bases from V and 4 from J, leaving 13 bases between them. The CDR3 is made up of 15 amino acids. The CDR3 DNA follows: TGTGCCAGCAGCGTAGGTGGGACAACGGGCACTGAAGCTTTCTTT. It specifies CASSVGGTTGTEAFF.

This chain joins TRBV5-8 and TRBJ1-2; D gene uncertain. The CDR3 contains 17 residues. Germline values: CDR1 SGHTS, CDR2 YDEGEE. Trimming left V 4 bases short and J 0 bases short, with 19 bases between. Written as DNA, the CDR3 is TGTGCCAGCAGCGCGGGAAGGACGGGCGGATCTAACTATGGCTACACCTTC. Translating gives CASSAGRTGGSNYGYTF.